This T cell receptor (beta chain) is drawn from a study of cytomegalovirus exposure and HLA in healthy donors. The germline V gene encodes CDR1 SGHRS and CDR2 YFSETQ. Trimming pared 4 bases from V and 2 bases from J, leaving 9 bases between. The CDR3 has 13 amino acids. PCR was performed using 60 Vbeta and 13 Jbeta primers. Profiled with immunoSEQ multiplex PCR; TCRdb holds only in-frame clones, not every one. The sample contains tens of thousands of clones, 60% to 85% of which appear only once. V gene TRBV5-1 combines with J gene TRBJ1-2; the D gene is possibly TRBD1 (6 bases). Source material: PBMCs. This TCR came from a man aged 35 to 55 in good health and CMV-seronegative. CDR3 in amino acids: CASSATGNYGYTF. CDR3 nucleotides: TGCGCCAGCAGCGCAACAGGGAACTATGGCTACACCTTC.